The source of this T cell receptor (beta chain) is a study of long-term antiretroviral therapy in people with HIV (dated by TCRdb to 2021 to 2024). Turning to the overall study: The earliest samples were collected about a decade before the 2015 WHO recommendation for immediate ART, when ART was typically delayed until CD4 counts fell. This retrospective serial study examined whether starting ART and sustained HIV suppression were associated with changes in the composition and diversity of the TRB repertoire in peripheral blood. From fewer than 35 adults with confirmed HIV infection, the cohort provided around 180 cryopreserved PBMC samples, gathered serially across a mean of around 6 years (range 1-12). Of the roughly 30 participants with HIV, about a dozen were female. No cross-contamination during QIAcube processing was seen in test extractions of a monoclonal T-cell line run alongside 33 polyclonal samples.

The paper as a whole reports these results and caveats: Because pre-ART samples had limited cell numbers, profiling was done on unsorted PBMC rather than on sorted CD4+ and CD8+ T cells. Expanded TRB clones identified before ART initiation dominated the repertoire across all time points, though the dominance fluctuated and decreased in many PLHIV after ART. ART initiation was associated with a significant increase in TRB diversity, but diversity stayed significantly below transplant donor controls even after long-term ART. CDR3 length ranges in HIV repertoires were narrower than in controls, and network structure suggested an antigen-experienced repertoire with only a slight naive shift after ART. Limited PBMC availability meant only the TCR beta chain was sequenced, without alpha chain pairing. Inferences about post-ART repertoire changes were limited because no data were available on ART adherence, viral resistance or therapy changes. The samples span the years 2004 to 2017, and the ART regimens used at that time may not be as effective as current regimens.

The immunoSEQ hsTCRB v3.0 assay was used at survey level resolution to sequence the TRB variable region. A depth of roughly 35,000-50,000 T-cell genomes per sample was targeted for TRB sequencing. Pooled TRB libraries were sequenced on an Illumina MiSeq with a v3 150-cycle kit. The authors processed their data as follows. Repertoire analysis was run in R within a reproducible Nextflow workflow that covered QC, data transformation and analysis. LymphoSeq2, an R package for exploring AIRR-Seq data, was used to implement custom analyses. A handful of samples that produced fewer than 5000 total TRB sequences were removed, so approximately 190 HIV repertoires were analyzed. Among the 180 to 200 retained HIV repertoires, around 60 were collected before ART initiation and 120 to 140 were collected after ART initiation. Repertoires were downsampled to 5000 TRB nucleotide sequences, and summary statistics were averaged over 100 downsampling iterations. The analysis kept only TRB sequences whose CDR3 regions were at least seven amino acids long. Diversity was measured with a Shannon entropy-derived clonality score and the Gini coefficient. In the repertoire networks, any two of the top 5000 CDR3 amino acid sequences were connected whenever the two sequences differed by an edit distance of one. For TRB CDR3 amino acid sequences, antigen specificity groups and MHC restriction were predicted with GLIPH2. To flag known associations with CMV, EBV, HIV or tissue antigens, CDR3 amino acid sequences were compared against VDJdb and McPAS-TCR. Pre-ART, post-ART and control groups were compared with Wilcoxon signed-rank tests and Holm-Bonferroni correction. TCRdb provides this immuneACCESS table in a form limited to in-frame rearrangements. Some clones are lacking; in checked studies, under half of them reflect an unresolved V gene, and why the rest are absent is not known. The V and J calls and the clone size are those of that table, but D and trimming were determined from the DNA. Here the sample has around 26,000 clones; around 80% occur a single time. About 9% of the sample lies in the top ten.

Sequences SGHNT (CDR1) and YYREEE (CDR2) are obtained from the germline V gene (reference sequence). The cysteine opens and the phenylalanine closes a CDR3 of 15 amino acids. Only the CDR3 portion is preserved as DNA: 45 bases, with reading frame beginning at the first base. V is pruned by 0 bases and J by 3 bases, leaving 4 bases of the junction without a gene match. This clone has just one count. What antigen it recognizes has not been identified. Base-call qualities are not available, and no considerably larger clone is one nucleotide away. To be included, a participant needed at least one PBMC sample from before ART initiation plus at least two post-ART samples. Treatment was received in the United States of America by all participants with HIV. Before DNA extraction, cryopreserved samples containing about 0.95-10 million PBMC were thawed and washed. At the time of the earliest PBMC sample for each participant with HIV, ages ranged from about 20 to 55 years. PBMC samples from each participant spanned 1-4 timepoints before ART initiation and 2-8 timepoints after ART initiation, with a median of 7 samples. For every participant, serial HIV viral load, CD4+ T-cell count, ART history and demographic data were obtained. A Qiagen kit on a QIAcube was used to extract genomic DNA from unsorted PBMC, with samples processed in batches of 12.

This TCR came from a woman between 40 and 55 years old with HIV. In this chain, TRBV5-4 is recombined with TRBJ2-5; 8 bases in the junction line up with TRBD2. Sample: unsorted PBMCs, taken 1.2 years after starting antiretroviral therapy. The nucleotides are TGTGCCAGCAGCTTGGTTTTGCGGGGGGAAGAGACCCAGTACTTC. Its product reads: CASSLVLRGEETQYF.